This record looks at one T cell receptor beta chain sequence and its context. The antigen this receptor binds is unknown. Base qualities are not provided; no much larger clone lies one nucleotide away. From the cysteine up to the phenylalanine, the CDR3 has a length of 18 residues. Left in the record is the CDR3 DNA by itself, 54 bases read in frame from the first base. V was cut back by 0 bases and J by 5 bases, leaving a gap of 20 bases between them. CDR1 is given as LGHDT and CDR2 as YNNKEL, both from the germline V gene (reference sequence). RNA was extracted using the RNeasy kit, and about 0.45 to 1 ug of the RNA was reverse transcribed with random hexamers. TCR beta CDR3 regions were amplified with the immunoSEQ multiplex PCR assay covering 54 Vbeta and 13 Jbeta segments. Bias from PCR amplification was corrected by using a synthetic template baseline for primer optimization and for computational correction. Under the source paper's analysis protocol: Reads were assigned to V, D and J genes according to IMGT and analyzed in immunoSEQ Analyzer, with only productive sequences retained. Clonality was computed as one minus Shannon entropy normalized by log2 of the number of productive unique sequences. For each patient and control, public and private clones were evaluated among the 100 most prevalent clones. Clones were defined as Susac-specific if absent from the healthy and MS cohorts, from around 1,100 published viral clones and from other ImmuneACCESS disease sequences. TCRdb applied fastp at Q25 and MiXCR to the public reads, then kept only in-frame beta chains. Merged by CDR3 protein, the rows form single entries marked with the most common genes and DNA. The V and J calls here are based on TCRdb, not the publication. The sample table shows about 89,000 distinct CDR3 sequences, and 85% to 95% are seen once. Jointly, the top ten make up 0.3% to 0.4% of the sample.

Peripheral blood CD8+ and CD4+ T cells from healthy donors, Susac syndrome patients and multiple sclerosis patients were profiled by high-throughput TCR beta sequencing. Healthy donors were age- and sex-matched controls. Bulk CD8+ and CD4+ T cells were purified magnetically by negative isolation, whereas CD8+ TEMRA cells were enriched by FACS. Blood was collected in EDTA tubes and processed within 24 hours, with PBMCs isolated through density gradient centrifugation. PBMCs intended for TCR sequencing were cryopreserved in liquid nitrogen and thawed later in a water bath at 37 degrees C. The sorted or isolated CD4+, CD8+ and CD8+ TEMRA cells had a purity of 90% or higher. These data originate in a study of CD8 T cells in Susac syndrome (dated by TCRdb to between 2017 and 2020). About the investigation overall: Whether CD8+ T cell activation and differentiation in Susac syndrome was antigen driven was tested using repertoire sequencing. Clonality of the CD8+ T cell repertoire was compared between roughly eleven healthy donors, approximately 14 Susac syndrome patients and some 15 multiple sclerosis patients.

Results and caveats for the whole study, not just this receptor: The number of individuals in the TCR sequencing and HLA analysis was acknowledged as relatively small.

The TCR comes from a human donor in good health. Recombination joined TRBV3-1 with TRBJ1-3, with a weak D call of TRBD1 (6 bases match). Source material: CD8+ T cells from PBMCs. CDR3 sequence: CASSQEFPVGGRRNTIYF. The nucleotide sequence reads TGTGCCAGCAGCCAAGAATTTCCGGTAGGGGGGAGGAGAAACACCATATATTTT.